This T cell receptor (beta chain) was profiled in a study of T cell responses to AZD1222 COVID-19 vaccine. Findings and caveats of the study: Donors, mostly white British, included more females; clonal diversity was possibly underestimated. Unmutated variant regions reportedly attract nearly half of all spike-specific TCRs.

Concerning this clone: Its antigen is currently unknown.

Measured with immunoSEQ multiplex PCR; TCRdb has only the in-frame clones, and not every one. The data hold about 140,000 clones, with approximately 93% observed a single time. The J segment lost 6 bases and the V segment lost 4 bases, leaving 8 bases of the junction unmatched. The germline CDR1 and CDR2 sequences are SGHRS and YFSETQ. The CDR3 loop spans 15 amino acids. Here the sequenced sample was peripheral blood, taken on day 0 of MenACWY control vaccination. V usage is TRBV5-1 and J usage is TRBJ1-1, with TRBD1 matching over 11 bases. This clonotype was obtained from an adult in good health. The CDR3 nucleotides are TGCGCCAGCAGCCTGCCCGGGACAGGGGGATCTGAAGCTTTCTTT. Translated, it gives CASSLPGTGGSEAFF.